These 17 T cell receptor beta chains share one sample of origin, sequenced in a study of siplizumab effects on memory and regulatory T cells. Here immunoSEQ multiplex PCR was the method, and the copy in TCRdb shows in-frame clones only, minus some. The data contain tens of thousands of clones, around 90% of them singletons. The sequenced material came from Tregs sorted from blood. The receptor source for this set is a human donor in good health.

The chain uses TRBV4-2 and TRBJ2-7; 10 nucleotides match TRBD2. The CDR3 extends over 17 amino acids. Trimming cost V 3 bases and J 0 bases; bases outside gene matches: 8. Germline loops: CDR1 LGHNA, CDR2 YNFKEQ. For the CDR3, the DNA is TGTGCCAGCAGCCAGGAATATAGCGGGGGGACCTCCTACGAGCAGTACTTC. Amino acids: CASSQEYSGGTSYEQYF.

This chain joins TRBV2 and TRBJ1-2; 7 bases match TRBD1. Trimming cost V 8 bases and J 2 bases; bases outside gene matches: 2. Germline V gives CDR1 SNHLY, CDR2 FYNNEI. The CDR3 runs to 12 residues. CDR3 sequence reads: CASVGQNYGYTF. In DNA form, the CDR3 reads TGTGCCAGCGTGGGACAGAACTATGGCTACACCTTC. Variable domain in full (rest from reference TRBV2 and TRBJ1-2): EPEVTQTPSHQVTQMGQEVILRCVPISNHLYFYWYRQILGQKVEFLVSFYNNEISEKSEIFDDQFSVERPDGSNFTLKIRSTKLEDSAMYFCASVGQNYGYTFGSGTRLTVV.

The J gene is TRBJ1-5, the V gene TRBV7-9; D is unclear. The ends were cut back, 4 bases at V and 4 bases at J, with 5 bases in the middle. The CDR3 runs 12 residues. CDR1 is SEHNR, CDR2 FQNEAQ, per germline (reference sequence). The CDR3 DNA reads TGTGCCAGCAGCTACACAAATCAGCCCCAGCATTTT. As protein: CASSYTNQPQHF. Supplemented by reference TRBV7-9 and TRBJ1-5, the full variable domain reads DTGVSQNPRHKITKRGQNVTFRCDPISEHNRLYWYRQTLGQGPEFLTYFQNEAQLEKSRLLSDRFSAERPKGSFSTLEIQRTEQGDSAMYLCASSYTNQPQHFGDGTRLSIL.

This clone showed up just once. V is TRBV9 and J is TRBJ1-2; D gene unclear. V gave up 3 bases and J gave up 5 bases, with 14 bases separating them. Germline V gene lookup returns CDR1 SGDLS and CDR2 YYNGEE. CDR3 length: 14 residues. CDR3 DNA sequence: TGTGCCAGCAGCGCCGCGGACTCAATTTATGGCTACACCTTC. Translating it yields CASSAADSIYGYTF. Complete variable domain (other parts from reference TRBV9 and TRBJ1-2): DSGVTQTPKHLITATGQRVTLRCSPRSGDLSVYWYQQSLDQGLQFLIQYYNGEERAKGNILERFSAQQFPDLHSELNLSSLELGDSALYFCASSAADSIYGYTFGSGTRLTVV.

This clone was counted once. This sequence joins TRBV18 and TRBJ2-7, with D perhaps matching TRBD1 (5 bases). CDR1 is KGHSH and CDR2 is LQKENI in the germline V gene. V dropped 3 bases and J dropped 6 bases, with 9 bases sitting between them. There are 12 residues in the CDR3. CDR3 amino acids: CASSPPRGEQYF. CDR3 nucleotides: TGTGCCAGCTCACCGCCTAGGGGCGAGCAGTACTTC.

The chain links TRBV5-6 to TRBJ1-2; D might be TRBD1 (6 bases). The V gene's germline CDR1 is SGHDT and CDR2 YYEEEE. The CDR3 length is 13 residues. V lost 6 bases and J 7 bases, leaving 16 bases between the germline ends. The CDR3: CASTPPGGGGYTF. As DNA, the CDR3 is TGTGCCAGCACCCCCCCGGGGGGCGGTGGCTACACCTTC. The full variable domain, with the rest looked up from reference TRBV5-6 and TRBJ1-2, is DAGVTQSPTHLIKTRGQQVTLRCSPKSGHDTVSWYQQALGQGPQFIFQYYEEEERQRGNFPDRFSGHQFPNYSSELNVNALLLGDSALYLCASTPPGGGGYTFGSGTRLTVV.

This clone appeared once. The chain carries TRBV11-2 and TRBJ2-2; weak D call: TRBD2 (5 bases). CDR1 and CDR2 from the germline V gene are SGHAT and FQNNGV. The CDR3 consists of 19 residues. V dropped 3 bases and J dropped 0 bases, with 20 bases sitting between them. CDR3 in DNA: TGTGCCAGCAGCTTGAGGGCGAATGAAGCCCGAACGAACACCGGGGAGCTGTTTTTT. Its protein product is CASSLRANEARTNTGELFF.

This sequence joins TRBV9 and TRBJ2-7; D ambiguous. The CDR3 has 13 amino acids. Trimming cost V 2 bases and J 4 bases, with 10 bases left between them. Germline assignment: CDR1 SGDLS and CDR2 YYNGEE. CDR3 in DNA: TGTGCCAGCAGCGTCGCTACTGGTTACGAGCAGTACTTC. It yields the protein CASSVATGYEQYF.

The gene calls are TRBV7-2 and TRBJ1-1; 7 positions match TRBD1. This CDR3 is built from 15 residues. Trimming cost V 1 base and J 5 bases; bases outside gene matches: 7. Germline CDR1 reads SGHTA; CDR2 reads FQGNSA. The CDR3 here is CASSLVPAGGTEAFF. CDR3 in DNA: TGTGCCAGCAGCTTAGTCCCGGCAGGGGGGACTGAAGCTTTCTTT.

The J gene is TRBJ2-3, the V gene TRBV5-1; tentatively, D is TRBD1 (6 bases). This CDR3 comprises 13 residues. The V gene's germline CDR1 is SGHRS and CDR2 YFSETQ. Between the trimmed V and J ends, which lost 6 bases and 2 bases, there was a span of 10 bases. The CDR3 spells CASKDSNTDTQYF. The CDR3 DNA follows: TGCGCCAGCAAGGACAGCAACACAGATACGCAGTATTTT. The full variable domain, in which reference TRBV5-1 and TRBJ2-3 provide the parts outside the CDR3, is KAGVTQTPRYLIKTRGQQVTLSCSPISGHRSVSWYQQTPGQGLQFLFEYFSETQRNKGNFPGRFSGRQFSNSRSEMNVSTLELGDSALYLCASKDSNTDTQYFGPGTRLTVL.

The rearrangement joins TRBV5-1 to TRBJ2-2, with D perhaps TRBD1 or TRBD2 (5 bases each). Germline V CDR1 and CDR2: SGHRS, YFSETQ. Trimming shortened V by 4 bases and J by 8 bases, and 15 bases separated the two germline ends. The length of the CDR3 is 14 residues. The CDR3 DNA reads as TGCGCCAGCAGCGCGGATGGGGGTGGAGGGGAGCTGTTTTTT. This encodes CASSADGGGGELFF.

V and J are TRBV5-1 and TRBJ1-6; 10 nucleotides match TRBD1. CDR3 length equals 15 residues. V gave up 3 bases and J gave up 9 bases; unmatched junction bases: 6. CDR1 and CDR2 (germline): SGHRS, YFSETQ. For the CDR3, the DNA is TGCGCCAGCAGCTGGGGACAGGGGCTAGGTTCACCCCTCCACTTT. This translates into CASSWGQGLGSPLHF.

The chain joins TRBV30 to TRBJ1-5; the D gene is possibly TRBD1 (6 bases). The germline V gene has CDR1 GTSNPN and CDR2 SVGIG (reference sequence). Trimming removed 1 base from V and 7 bases from J, with 8 bases in between. The CDR3 is 12 amino acids. The CDR3 DNA follows: TGTGCCTGGAGTGATGGGGGCCAGCCCCAGCATTTT. Its translation is CAWSDGGQPQHF.

The CDR3 is CASSQAGQGEAFF. The CDR3 region has the DNA TGTGCCAGCTCACAAGCCGGACAGGGAGAAGCTTTCTTT. V is TRBV18 and J is TRBJ1-1; 8 positions match TRBD1. V shed 4 bases, J shed 8 bases, and the junction held 6 bases outside the gene matches. CDR1 and CDR2 from the germline V gene are KGHSH and LQKENI. The CDR3 consists of 13 residues.

The chain carries TRBV11-2 and TRBJ2-1; D ambiguous. V was shortened by 5 bases and J by 0 bases, with 17 bases between the two germline ends. The CDR3 totals 17 residues. Germline V gene sequence: CDR1 SGHAT, CDR2 FQNNGV. The CDR3 bases are TGTGCCAGCAGCGTAAACCGTAGGGTAAGCTCCTACAATGAGCAGTTCTTC. Translated, it gives CASSVNRRVSSYNEQFF.

This sequence joins TRBV5-1 and TRBJ1-6; the D is unclear. Germline CDR1 SGHRS, CDR2 YFSETQ. Trimming took off 0 bases at V and 7 bases at J, with 8 bases between the two ends. The CDR3 spans 14 residues. CDR3 nucleotides: TGCGCCAGCAGCTTGGGGTGGGAAAATTCACCCCTCCACTTT. The encoded protein is CASSLGWENSPLHF.

The chain recombines TRBV11-1 with TRBJ2-7, with D possibly matching TRBD1 (5 bases). Trimming removed 5 bases at V and 3 bases at J, with 8 bases between. The length of the CDR3 is 12 residues. The germline gives CDR1 SGHAT, CDR2 FQDESV (reference sequence). The DNA of the CDR3 is TGTGCCAGCAGCACTGACAGCTACGAGCAGTACTTC. Protein product: CASSTDSYEQYF.